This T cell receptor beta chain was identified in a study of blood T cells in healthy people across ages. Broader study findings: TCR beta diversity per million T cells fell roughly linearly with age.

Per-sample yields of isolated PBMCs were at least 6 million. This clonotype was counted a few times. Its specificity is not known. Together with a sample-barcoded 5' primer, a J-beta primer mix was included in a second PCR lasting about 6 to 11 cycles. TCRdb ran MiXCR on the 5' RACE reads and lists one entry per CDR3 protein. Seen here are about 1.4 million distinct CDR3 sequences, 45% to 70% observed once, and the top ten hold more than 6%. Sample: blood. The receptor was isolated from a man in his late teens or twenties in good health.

CDR3 protein: CSANLYRDEQYF. In DNA form, the CDR3 reads TGCAGTGCTAACCTCTACAGGGACGAGCAGTACTTC. The genes are TRBV20-1 and TRBJ2-4; D is possibly TRBD1 (6 bases). With the DNA end fitting TRBJ2-7 better, the J assignment may be wrong. Germline assignment: CDR1 DFQATT and CDR2 SNEGSKA (reference sequence). CDR3 length: 12 amino acids.